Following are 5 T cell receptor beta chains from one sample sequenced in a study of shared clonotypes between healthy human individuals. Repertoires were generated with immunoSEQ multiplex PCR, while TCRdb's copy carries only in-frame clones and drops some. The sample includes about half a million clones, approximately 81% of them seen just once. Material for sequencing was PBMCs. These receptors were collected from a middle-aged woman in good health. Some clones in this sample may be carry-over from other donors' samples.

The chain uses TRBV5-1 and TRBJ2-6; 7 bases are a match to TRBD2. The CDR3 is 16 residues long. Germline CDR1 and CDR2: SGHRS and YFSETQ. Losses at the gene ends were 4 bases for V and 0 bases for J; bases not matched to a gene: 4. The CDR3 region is CASSPPGGSGANVLTF. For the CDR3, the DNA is TGCGCCAGCAGCCCCCCGGGGGGCTCTGGGGCCAACGTCCTGACTTTC.

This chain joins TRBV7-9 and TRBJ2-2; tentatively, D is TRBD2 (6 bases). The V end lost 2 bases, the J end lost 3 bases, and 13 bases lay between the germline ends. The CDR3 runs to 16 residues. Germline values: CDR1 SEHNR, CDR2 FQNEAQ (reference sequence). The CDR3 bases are TGTGCCAGCAGCTTAACTACACCGGGGGACACCGGGGAGCTGTTTTTT. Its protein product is CASSLTTPGDTGELFF.

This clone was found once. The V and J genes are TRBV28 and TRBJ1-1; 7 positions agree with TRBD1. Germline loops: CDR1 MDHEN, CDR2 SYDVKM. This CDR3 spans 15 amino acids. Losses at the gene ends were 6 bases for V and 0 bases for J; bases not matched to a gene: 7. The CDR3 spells CASSPPGQMNTEAFF. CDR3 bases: TGTGCCAGCAGCCCACCGGGACAGATGAACACTGAAGCTTTCTTT. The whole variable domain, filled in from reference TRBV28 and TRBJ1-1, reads DVKVTQSSRYLVKRTGEKVFLECVQDMDHENMFWYRQDPGLGLRLIYFSYDVKMKEKGDIPEGYSVSREKKERFSLILESASTNQTSMYLCASSPPGQMNTEAFFGQGTRLTVV.

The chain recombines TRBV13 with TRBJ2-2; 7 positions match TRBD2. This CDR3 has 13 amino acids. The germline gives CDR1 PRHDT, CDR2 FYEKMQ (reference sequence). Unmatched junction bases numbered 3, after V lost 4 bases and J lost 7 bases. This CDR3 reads CASSSTGGGELFF. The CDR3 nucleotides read TGTGCCAGCAGCTCAACGGGGGGCGGGGAGCTGTTTTTT.

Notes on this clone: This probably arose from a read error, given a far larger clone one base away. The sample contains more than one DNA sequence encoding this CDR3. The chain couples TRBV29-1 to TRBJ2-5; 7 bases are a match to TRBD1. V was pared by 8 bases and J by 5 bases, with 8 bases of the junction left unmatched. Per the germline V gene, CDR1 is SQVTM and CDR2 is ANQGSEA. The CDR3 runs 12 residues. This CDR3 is CSTGQVGETQYF. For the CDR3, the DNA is TGCAGCACTGGACAGGTCGGCGAGACCCAGTACTTC.